This T cell receptor beta chain was captured in a study of metastatic and nonmetastatic thyroid tumors. Study in general: For malignant and benign thyroid patients, tumor or nodule tissue and blood were the sources whose repertoires were compared. Overall study results and limits: Patients with malignant thyroid tumors reportedly had significantly higher TCR beta diversity than those with benign nodules, in blood and tumor.

The CDR3 loop spans 19 amino acids. The V gene's germline CDR1 is DFQATT and CDR2 SNEGSKA (reference sequence). With V trimmed by 5 bases and J by 4 bases, 21 bases remained unmatched. In this sample, this clone turned up many times. Its antigen is not known. MiXCR reprocessed the PCR reads for TCRdb. The sample has about 49,000 clones; about 4.3% are singletons. No treatment had been given to any patient before thyroid surgery. The TCR comes from a female donor with papillary thyroid cancer or a benign thyroid nodule (not recorded which). Some clones in this sample may be carry-over from other donors' samples. The specimen was blood. V gene TRBV20-1 combines with J gene TRBJ2-3, with TRBD2 identical over 10 bases. This CDR3 reads CSADGIGGLAGVKADTQYF. CDR3 bases: TGCAGTGCTGATGGGATAGGCGGGCTAGCGGGAGTTAAGGCAGATACGCAGTATTTT.